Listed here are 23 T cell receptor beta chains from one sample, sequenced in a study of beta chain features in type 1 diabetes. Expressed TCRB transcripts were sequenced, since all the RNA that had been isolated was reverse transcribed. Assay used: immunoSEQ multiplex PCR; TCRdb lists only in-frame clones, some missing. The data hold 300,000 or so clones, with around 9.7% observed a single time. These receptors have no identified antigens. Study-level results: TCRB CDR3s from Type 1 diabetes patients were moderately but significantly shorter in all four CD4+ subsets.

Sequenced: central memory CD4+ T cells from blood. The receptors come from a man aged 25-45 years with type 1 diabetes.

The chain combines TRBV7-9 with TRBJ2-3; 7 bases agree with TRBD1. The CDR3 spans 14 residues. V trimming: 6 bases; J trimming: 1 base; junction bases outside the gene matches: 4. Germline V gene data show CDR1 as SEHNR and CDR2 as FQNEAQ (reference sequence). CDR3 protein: CASSLTGGTDTQYF. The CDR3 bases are TGTGCCAGCAGTTTAACAGGGGGCACAGATACGCAGTATTTT. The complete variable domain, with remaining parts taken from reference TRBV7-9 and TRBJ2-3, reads DTGVSQNPRHKITKRGQNVTFRCDPISEHNRLYWYRQTLGQGPEFLTYFQNEAQLEKSRLLSDRFSAERPKGSFSTLEIQRTEQGDSAMYLCASSLTGGTDTQYFGPGTRLTVL.

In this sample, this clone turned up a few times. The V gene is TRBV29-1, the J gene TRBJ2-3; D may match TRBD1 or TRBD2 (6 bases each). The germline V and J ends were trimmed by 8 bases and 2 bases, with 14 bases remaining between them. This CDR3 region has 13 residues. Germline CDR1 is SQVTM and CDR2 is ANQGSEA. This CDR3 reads CSSRRGDTDTQYF. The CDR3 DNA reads TGCAGCTCCCGTAGGGGGGACACAGATACGCAGTATTTT.

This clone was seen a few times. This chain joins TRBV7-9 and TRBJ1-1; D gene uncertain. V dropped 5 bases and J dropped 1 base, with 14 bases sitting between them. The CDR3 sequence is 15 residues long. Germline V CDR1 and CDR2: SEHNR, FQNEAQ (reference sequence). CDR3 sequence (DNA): TGTGCCAGCAGCCGCACCGGACGGCCGAACACTGAAGCTTTCTTT. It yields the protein CASSRTGRPNTEAFF.

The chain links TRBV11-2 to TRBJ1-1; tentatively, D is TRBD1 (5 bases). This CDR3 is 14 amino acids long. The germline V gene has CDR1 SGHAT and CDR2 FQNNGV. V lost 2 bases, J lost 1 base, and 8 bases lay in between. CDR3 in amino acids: CASSLQGGNTEAFF. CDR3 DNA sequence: TGTGCCAGCAGCTTACAGGGTGGGAACACTGAAGCTTTCTTT.

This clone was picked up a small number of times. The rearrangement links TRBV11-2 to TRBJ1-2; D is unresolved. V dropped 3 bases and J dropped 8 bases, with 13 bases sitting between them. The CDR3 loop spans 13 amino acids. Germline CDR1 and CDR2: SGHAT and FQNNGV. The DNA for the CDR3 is TGTGCCAGCAGCTTCGGACCGACGGCAGGCTACACCTTC. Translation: CASSFGPTAGYTF.

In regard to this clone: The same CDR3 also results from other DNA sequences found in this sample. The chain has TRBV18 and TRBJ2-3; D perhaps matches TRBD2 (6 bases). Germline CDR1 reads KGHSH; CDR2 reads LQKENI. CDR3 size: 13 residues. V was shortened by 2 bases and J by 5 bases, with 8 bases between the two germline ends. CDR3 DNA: TGTGCCAGCTCACCAATGACTAGAGATACGCAGTATTTT. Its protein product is CASSPMTRDTQYF.

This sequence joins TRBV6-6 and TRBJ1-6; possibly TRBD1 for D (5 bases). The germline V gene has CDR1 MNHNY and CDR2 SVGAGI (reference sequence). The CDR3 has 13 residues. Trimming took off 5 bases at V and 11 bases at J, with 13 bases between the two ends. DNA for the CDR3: TGTGCCAGCAGTGCGGGGCCCCCGCCACCCCTCCACTTT. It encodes CASSAGPPPPLHF.

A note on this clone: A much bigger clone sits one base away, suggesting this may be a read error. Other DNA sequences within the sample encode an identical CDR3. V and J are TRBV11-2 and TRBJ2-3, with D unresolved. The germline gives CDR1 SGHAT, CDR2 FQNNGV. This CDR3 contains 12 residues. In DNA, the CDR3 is TGTGCCAGCAGCTTAGGGGCAGATACACAGTATTTT. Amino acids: CASSLGADTQYF.

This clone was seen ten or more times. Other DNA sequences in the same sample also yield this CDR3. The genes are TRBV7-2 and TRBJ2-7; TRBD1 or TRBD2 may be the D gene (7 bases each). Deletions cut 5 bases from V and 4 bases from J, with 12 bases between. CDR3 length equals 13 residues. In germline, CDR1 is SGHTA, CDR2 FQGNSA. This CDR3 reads CASSPGGEYEQYF. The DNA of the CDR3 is TGTGCCAGCAGCCCAGGGGGGGAGTACGAGCAGTACTTC.

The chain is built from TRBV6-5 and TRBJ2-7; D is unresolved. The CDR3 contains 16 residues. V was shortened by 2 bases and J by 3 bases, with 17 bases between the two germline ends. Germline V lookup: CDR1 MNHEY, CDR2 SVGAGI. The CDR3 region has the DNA TGTGCCAGCAGTTACCCCATAACGGTGCTCTTCTACGAGCAGTACTTC. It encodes CASSYPITVLFYEQYF.

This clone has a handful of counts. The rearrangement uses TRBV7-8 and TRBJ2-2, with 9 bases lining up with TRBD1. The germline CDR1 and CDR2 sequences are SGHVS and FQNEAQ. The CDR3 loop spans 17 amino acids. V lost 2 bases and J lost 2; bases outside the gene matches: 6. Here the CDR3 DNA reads TGTGCCAGCAGCTTAACCCGGGACAGGGCCAACACCGGGGAGCTGTTTTTT. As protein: CASSLTRDRANTGELFF.

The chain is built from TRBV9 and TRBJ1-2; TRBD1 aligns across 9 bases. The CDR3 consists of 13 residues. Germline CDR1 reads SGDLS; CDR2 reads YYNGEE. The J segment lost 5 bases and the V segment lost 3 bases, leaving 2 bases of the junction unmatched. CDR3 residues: CASSAGTGYGYTF. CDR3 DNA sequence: TGTGCCAGCAGCGCAGGGACAGGGTATGGCTACACCTTC.

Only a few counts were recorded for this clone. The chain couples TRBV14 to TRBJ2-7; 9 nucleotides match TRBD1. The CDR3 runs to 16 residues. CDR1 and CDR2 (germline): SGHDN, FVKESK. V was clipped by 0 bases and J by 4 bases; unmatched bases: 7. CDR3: CASSQDMWGQGYEQYF. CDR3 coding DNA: TGTGCCAGCAGCCAAGATATGTGGGGACAGGGATACGAGCAGTACTTC.

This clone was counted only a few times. In DNA, the CDR3 is TGTGCCAGCAGTCCTTCTTGGTCGAGGGATGAGCAGTTCTTC. This encodes CASSPSWSRDEQFF. The chain combines TRBV6-5 with TRBJ2-1; tentative D call: TRBD2 (5 bases). V was shortened by 5 bases and J by 8 bases, with 16 bases between the two germline ends. Looked up from germline, CDR1 is MNHEY and CDR2 is SVGAGI. The CDR3 runs to 14 residues.

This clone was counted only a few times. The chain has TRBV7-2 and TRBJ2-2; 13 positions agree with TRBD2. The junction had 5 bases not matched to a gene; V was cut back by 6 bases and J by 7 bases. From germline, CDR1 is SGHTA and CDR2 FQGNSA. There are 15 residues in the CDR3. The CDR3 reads CASSRGLAGIGELFF. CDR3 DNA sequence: TGTGCCAGCAGTCGGGGACTAGCGGGGATCGGGGAGCTGTTTTTT.

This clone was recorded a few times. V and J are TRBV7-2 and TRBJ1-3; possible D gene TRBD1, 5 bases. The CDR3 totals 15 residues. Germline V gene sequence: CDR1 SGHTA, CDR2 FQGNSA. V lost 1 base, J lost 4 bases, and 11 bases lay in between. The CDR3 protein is CASSLDGTTGNTIYF. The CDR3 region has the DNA TGTGCCAGCAGCTTAGACGGGACTACGGGAAACACCATATATTTT. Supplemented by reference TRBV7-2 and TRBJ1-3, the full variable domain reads GAGVSQSPSNKVTEKGKDVELRCDPISGHTALYWYRQSLGQGLEFLIYFQGNSAPDKSGLPSDRFSAERTGGSVSTLTIQRTQQEDSAVYLCASSLDGTTGNTIYFGEGSWLTVV.

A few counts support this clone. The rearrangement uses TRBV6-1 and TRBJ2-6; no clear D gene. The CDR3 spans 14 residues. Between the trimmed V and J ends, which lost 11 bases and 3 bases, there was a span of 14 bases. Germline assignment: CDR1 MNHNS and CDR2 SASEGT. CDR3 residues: CAVTGGNGANVLTF. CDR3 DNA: TGTGCCGTCACGGGTGGTAATGGGGCCAACGTCCTGACTTTC.

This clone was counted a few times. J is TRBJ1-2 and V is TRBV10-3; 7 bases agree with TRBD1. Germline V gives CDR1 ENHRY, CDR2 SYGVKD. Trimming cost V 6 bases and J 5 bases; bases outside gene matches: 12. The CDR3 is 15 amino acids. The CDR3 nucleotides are TGTGCCATCAGGGGACAGTTGCCCGCCTTTTATGGCTACACCTTC. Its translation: CAIRGQLPAFYGYTF.

The CDR3 loop reads CASRHRSGLIGEGEQYF. The CDR3 DNA follows: TGTGCCAGCAGACATAGGTCGGGGCTTATCGGGGAGGGCGAGCAGTACTTC. V is TRBV27 and J is TRBJ2-7; 7 nucleotides line up with TRBD2. CDR3 length equals 17 residues. With V trimmed by 6 bases and J by 6 bases, 20 bases remained unmatched. Germline CDR1 and CDR2: MNHEY and SMNVEV (reference sequence).

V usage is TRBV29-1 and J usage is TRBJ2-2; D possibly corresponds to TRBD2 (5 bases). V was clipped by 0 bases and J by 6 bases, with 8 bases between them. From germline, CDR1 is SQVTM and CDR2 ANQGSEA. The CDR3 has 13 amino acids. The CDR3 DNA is TGCAGCGTTGAAGATCGGGGTCCCGGGGAGCTGTTTTTT. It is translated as CSVEDRGPGELFF.

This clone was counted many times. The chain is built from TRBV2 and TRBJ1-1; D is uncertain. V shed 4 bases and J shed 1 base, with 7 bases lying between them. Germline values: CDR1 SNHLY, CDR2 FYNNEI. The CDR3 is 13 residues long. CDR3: CASSAFTNTEAFF. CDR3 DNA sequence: TGTGCCAGCAGTGCCTTTACGAACACTGAAGCTTTCTTT.

CDR3 DNA sequence: TGTGCCAGCAGTTATAATAGGAACACTGAAGCTTTCTTT. Translation: CASSYNRNTEAFF. The chain carries TRBV6-5 and TRBJ1-1; D remains unclear. V was clipped by 3 bases and J by 1 base, with 6 bases between them. The CDR3 extends over 13 amino acids. In germline, CDR1 is MNHEY, CDR2 SVGAGI.

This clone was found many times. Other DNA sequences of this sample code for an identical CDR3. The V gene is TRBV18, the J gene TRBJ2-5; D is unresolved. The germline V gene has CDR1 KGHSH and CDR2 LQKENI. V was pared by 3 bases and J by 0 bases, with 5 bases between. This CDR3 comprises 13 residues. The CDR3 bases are TGTGCCAGCTCACCGGGGTACCAAGAGACCCAGTACTTC. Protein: CASSPGYQETQYF.